Presented here are 8 T cell receptor beta chains from one specimen sequenced in a study of cytomegalovirus exposure and HLA in healthy donors. PCR amplification relied on 60 Vbeta primers (plus 13 Jbeta primers). Assay used: immunoSEQ multiplex PCR; TCRdb lists only in-frame clones, some missing. The data contain about 45,000 clones, 87% of them seen just once; the ten biggest clones take up approximately 8%. Sequencing input: PBMCs. The receptors shown here come from a woman aged 40 to 55 in good health and CMV-seropositive.

The chain employs TRBV19 and TRBJ2-3, with TRBD1 as a possible D gene (5 bases). The CDR3 covers 13 residues. Germline V gene lookup returns CDR1 LNHDA and CDR2 SQIVND (reference sequence). V was cut by 11 bases and J by 4 bases, with 16 bases left in between. The CDR3 loop reads CASKGWSSDTQYF. The CDR3 DNA follows: TGTGCCTCGAAGGGGTGGAGCTCAGATACGCAGTATTTT.

This clone was seen once. The chain employs TRBV2 and TRBJ1-1; no clear D. The CDR3 sequence is 12 residues long. Germline loops: CDR1 SNHLY, CDR2 FYNNEI. V lost 7 bases to trimming and J lost 7 bases, with 13 bases between them. The CDR3: CASTTRRGEAFF. CDR3 DNA: TGTGCCAGCACGACCCGTCGCGGTGAAGCTTTCTTT.

This clone appeared a single time. V is TRBV7-8 and J is TRBJ2-3, with D tentatively TRBD2 (5 bases). This CDR3 spans 15 amino acids. Germline values: CDR1 SGHVS, CDR2 FQNEAQ. V lost 5 bases and J lost 3, with 15 bases in between. The CDR3 reads CASSSRPTSTDTQYF. CDR3 nucleotides: TGTGCCAGCAGCAGCCGACCTACTAGTACAGATACGCAGTATTTT.

The chain employs TRBV29-1 and TRBJ2-7; TRBD1 is a possible D gene (6 bases). This CDR3 comprises 12 residues. Trimming removed 4 bases at V and 6 bases at J, with 13 bases between. Germline CDR1 SQVTM, CDR2 ANQGSEA. CDR3 bases: TGCAGCGTTGGCTCGACAGGTCGCGAGCAGTACTTC. Its protein product is CSVGSTGREQYF.

The chain joins TRBV27 to TRBJ2-2; 10 bases match TRBD1. The CDR3 is made up of 16 amino acids. CDR1 is MNHEY, CDR2 SMNVEV, per germline (reference sequence). The V gene end was trimmed by 6 bases and the J gene end by 0 bases; junction bases not matched to a gene: 4. CDR3 sequence reads: CASRPTGGANTGELFF. The CDR3 DNA sequence: TGTGCCAGCAGACCGACAGGGGGCGCGAACACCGGGGAGCTGTTTTTT.

The chain combines TRBV11-3 with TRBJ2-3, with 7 bases lining up with TRBD1. After removal of 8 bases from V and 1 base from J, the junction contained 9 bases not matched to a gene. Germline V CDR1 and CDR2: SGHNT, YENEEA. This CDR3 is 15 amino acids long. CDR3 in amino acids: CASPGQLGGTDTQYF. The CDR3 DNA is TGTGCCAGCCCGGGACAGCTTGGGGGCACAGATACGCAGTATTTT.

The rearrangement joins TRBV5-8 to TRBJ2-3, with 8 bases that match TRBD2. The germline V gene encodes CDR1 SGHTS and CDR2 YDEGEE. Trimming at V came to 3 bases and at J to 0 bases, leaving 3 bases not matched to a gene. The CDR3 length is 15 residues. The DNA for the CDR3 is TGTGCCAGCAGCTCGGGACTAGGTAGCACAGATACGCAGTATTTT. Encoded protein: CASSSGLGSTDTQYF.

The chain joins TRBV10-3 to TRBJ2-7, with TRBD2 identical over 7 bases. This CDR3 is 14 amino acids long. Germline V CDR1 and CDR2: ENHRY, SYGVKD. V was pared by 10 bases and J by 2 bases, with 11 bases of the junction left unmatched. The chain's CDR3 is CATRGAGDPYEQYF. CDR3 sequence (DNA): TGTGCCACCCGAGGTGCGGGAGACCCCTACGAGCAGTACTTC.